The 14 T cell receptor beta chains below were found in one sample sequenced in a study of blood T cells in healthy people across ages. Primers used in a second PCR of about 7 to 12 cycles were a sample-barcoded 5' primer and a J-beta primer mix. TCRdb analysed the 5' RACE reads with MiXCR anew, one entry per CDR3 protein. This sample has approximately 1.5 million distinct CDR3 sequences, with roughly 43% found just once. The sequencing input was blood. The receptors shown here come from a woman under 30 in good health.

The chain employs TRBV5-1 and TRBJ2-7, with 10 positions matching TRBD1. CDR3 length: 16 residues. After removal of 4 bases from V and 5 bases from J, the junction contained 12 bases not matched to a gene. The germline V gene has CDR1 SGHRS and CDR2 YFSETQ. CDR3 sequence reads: CASSLSPGTGADEQYF. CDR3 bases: TGCGCCAGCAGCCTTTCTCCCGGGACAGGGGCCGACGAGCAGTACTTC.

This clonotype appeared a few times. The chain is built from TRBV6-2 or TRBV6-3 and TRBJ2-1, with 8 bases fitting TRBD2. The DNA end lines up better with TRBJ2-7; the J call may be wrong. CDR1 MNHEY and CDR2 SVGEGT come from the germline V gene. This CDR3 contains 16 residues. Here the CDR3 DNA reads TGTGCCAGCAGTTACCCTCGCGGGAGGCTCTACAATGAGCAGTACTTC. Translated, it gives CASSYPRGRLYNEQYF.

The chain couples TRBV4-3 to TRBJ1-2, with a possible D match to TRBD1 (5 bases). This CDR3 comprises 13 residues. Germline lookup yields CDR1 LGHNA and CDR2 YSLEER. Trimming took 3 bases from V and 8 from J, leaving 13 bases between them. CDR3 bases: TGCGCCAGCAGCCAGGCATCAGGGTCCGGCTACACCTTC. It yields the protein CASSQASGSGYTF.

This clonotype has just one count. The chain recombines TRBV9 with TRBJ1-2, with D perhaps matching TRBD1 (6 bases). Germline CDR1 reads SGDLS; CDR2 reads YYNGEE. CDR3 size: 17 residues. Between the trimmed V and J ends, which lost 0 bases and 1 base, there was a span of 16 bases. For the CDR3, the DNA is TGTGCCAGCAGCGTAGCGAGGGGGATTTCCGATAACTATGGCTACACCTTC. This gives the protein CASSVARGISDNYGYTF.

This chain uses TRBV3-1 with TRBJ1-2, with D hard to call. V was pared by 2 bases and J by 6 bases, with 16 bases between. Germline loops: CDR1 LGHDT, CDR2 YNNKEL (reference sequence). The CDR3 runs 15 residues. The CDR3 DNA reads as TGTGCCAGCAGCCAACTGAATGCGAAGAGGGATGGCTACACCTTC. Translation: CASSQLNAKRDGYTF.

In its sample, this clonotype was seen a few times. In DNA form, the CDR3 reads TGTGCCAGCAGCTTACAGGGAGGCCCAGATACGCAGTATTTT. It yields the protein CASSLQGGPDTQYF. This chain links TRBV7-2 with TRBJ2-3; possible D gene TRBD2, 6 bases. The germline V gene encodes CDR1 SGHTA and CDR2 FQGNSA. The V end lost 2 bases, the J end lost 4 bases, and 10 bases lay between the germline ends. The CDR3 totals 14 residues. The full variable domain, in which reference TRBV7-2 and TRBJ2-3 provide the parts outside the CDR3, is GAGVSQSPSNKVTEKGKDVELRCDPISGHTALYWYRQSLGQGLEFLIYFQGNSAPDKSGLPSDRFSAERTGGSVSTLTIQRTQQEDSAVYLCASSLQGGPDTQYFGPGTRLTVL.

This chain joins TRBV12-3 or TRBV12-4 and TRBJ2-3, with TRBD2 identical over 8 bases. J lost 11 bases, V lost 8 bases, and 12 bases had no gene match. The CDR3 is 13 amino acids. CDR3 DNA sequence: TGTGCCAGCGAAAGCGGGGGAGCAGATGTGCAGTATTTT. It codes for CASESGGADVQYF.

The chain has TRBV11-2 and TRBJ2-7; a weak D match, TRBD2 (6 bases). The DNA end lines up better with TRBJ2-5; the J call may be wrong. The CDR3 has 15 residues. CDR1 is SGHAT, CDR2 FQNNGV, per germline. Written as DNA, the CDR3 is TGTGCCAGCAGCTTAGACACAGCCCGGGGGGAGACCCAGTACTTC. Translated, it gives CASSLDTARGETQYF.

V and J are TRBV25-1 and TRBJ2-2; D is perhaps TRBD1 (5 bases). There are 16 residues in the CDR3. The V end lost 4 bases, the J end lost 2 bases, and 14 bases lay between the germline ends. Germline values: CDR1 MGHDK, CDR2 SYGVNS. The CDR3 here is CASSVSGSANTGELFF. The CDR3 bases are TGTGCCAGCAGTGTATCAGGGTCGGCAAACACCGGGGAGCTGTTTTTT. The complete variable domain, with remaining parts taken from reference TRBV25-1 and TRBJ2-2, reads EADIYQTPRYLVIGTGKKITLECSQTMGHDKMYWYQQDPGMELHLIHYSYGVNSTEKGDLSSESTVSRIRTEHFPLTLESARPSHTSQYLCASSVSGSANTGELFFGEGSRLTVL.

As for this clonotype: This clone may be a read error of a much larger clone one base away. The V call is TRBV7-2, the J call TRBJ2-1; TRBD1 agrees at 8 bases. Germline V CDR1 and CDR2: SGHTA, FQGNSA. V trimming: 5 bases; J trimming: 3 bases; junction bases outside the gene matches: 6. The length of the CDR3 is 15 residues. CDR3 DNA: TGTGCCAGCAGCCCCCCAGACAGGGGCTACAATGAGCAGTTCTTC. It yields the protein CASSPPDRGYNEQFF.

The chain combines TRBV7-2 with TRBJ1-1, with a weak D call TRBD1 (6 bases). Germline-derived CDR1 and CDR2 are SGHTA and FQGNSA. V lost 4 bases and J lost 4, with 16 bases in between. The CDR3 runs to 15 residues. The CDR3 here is CASSYGGGSGTEAFF. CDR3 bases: TGTGCCAGCAGCTATGGTGGGGGCAGTGGCACTGAAGCTTTCTTT.

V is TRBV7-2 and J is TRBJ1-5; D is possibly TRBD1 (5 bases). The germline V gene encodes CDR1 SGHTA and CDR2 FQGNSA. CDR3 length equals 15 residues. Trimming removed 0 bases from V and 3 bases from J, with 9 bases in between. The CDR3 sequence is CASSLASGLNQPQHF. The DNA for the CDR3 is TGTGCCAGCAGCTTAGCATCAGGGCTCAATCAGCCCCAGCATTTT.

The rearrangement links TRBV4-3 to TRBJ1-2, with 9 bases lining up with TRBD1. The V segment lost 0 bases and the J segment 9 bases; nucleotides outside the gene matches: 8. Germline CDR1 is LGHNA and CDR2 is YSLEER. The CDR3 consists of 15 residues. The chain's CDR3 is CASSQDLWTGVSYTF. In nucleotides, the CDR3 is TGCGCCAGCAGCCAAGACCTATGGACAGGGGTCAGCTACACCTTC.

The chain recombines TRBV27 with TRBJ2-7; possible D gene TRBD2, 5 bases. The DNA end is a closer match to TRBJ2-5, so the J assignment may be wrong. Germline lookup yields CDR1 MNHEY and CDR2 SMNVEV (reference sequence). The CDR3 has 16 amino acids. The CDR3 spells CASKPTTAGKEETQYF. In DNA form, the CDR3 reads TGTGCCAGCAAGCCCACAACCGCCGGGAAAGAAGAGACCCAGTACTTC.